These T cell receptor beta chains were read from a single sample in a study of OX40 agonist ivuxolimab in advanced cancers. The repertoire was sequenced with immunoSEQ multiplex PCR; TCRdb's copy has only in-frame clones and lacks some. This table has fewer than 85,000 clones, approximately 86% appearing once. This specimen consisted of CD4+ or CD8+ T cells sorted from blood, obtained in a trial of the OX40 agonist ivuxolimab. These receptors came from an adult with an advanced solid tumor such as melanoma, head and neck, liver or kidney cancer. Both conserved end residues are part of each CDR3. Fields, in order: CDR3 length, clone size, D gene, V gene, J gene, CDR3 DNA, CDR3 protein. D genes are given only for firm matches. Only part of the rows carry a size: once, few, many, or a class if the clone is expanded.

cdr3_length: 13; clone_size: -; d_call: -; v_call: TRBV28; j_call: TRBJ1-5; cdr3_nt: TGTGCCAGCAGTCGAGGGGGAAATCAGCCCCAGCATTTT; cdr3_aa: CASSRGGNQPQHF
cdr3_length: 11; clone_size: -; d_call: -; v_call: TRBV6-4; j_call: TRBJ2-3; cdr3_nt: TGTGCCAGCAGTGAAGGAGATACGCAGTATTTT; cdr3_aa: CASSEGDTQYF
cdr3_length: 13; clone_size: few; d_call: TRBD2; v_call: TRBV19; j_call: TRBJ2-1; cdr3_nt: TGTGCCAGTAGTAGACTAGCGGGGAATGAGCAGTTCTTC; cdr3_aa: CASSRLAGNEQFF
cdr3_length: 14; clone_size: -; d_call: -; v_call: TRBV29-1; j_call: TRBJ2-6; cdr3_nt: TGCAGCGTTGGAGATAGGGTGGCCAGAAACGTCCTGACTTTC; cdr3_aa: CSVGDRVARNVLTF
cdr3_length: 16; clone_size: once; d_call: -; v_call: TRBV28; j_call: TRBJ1-6; cdr3_nt: TGTGCCAGCAGTTTGGTAGTGGGACCGTCTAATTCACCCCTCCACTTT; cdr3_aa: CASSLVVGPSNSPLHF
cdr3_length: 17; clone_size: -; d_call: -; v_call: TRBV28; j_call: TRBJ1-5; cdr3_nt: TGTGCCAGCAGCCTAGGGCCCCAGCCGGGGTTGGGTCAGCCCCAGCATTTT; cdr3_aa: CASSLGPQPGLGQPQHF
cdr3_length: 12; clone_size: -; d_call: -; v_call: TRBV7-9; j_call: TRBJ2-7; cdr3_nt: TGTGCCAGCAGCTTACAGACCTACGAGCAGTACTTC; cdr3_aa: CASSLQTYEQYF
cdr3_length: 14; clone_size: -; d_call: TRBD1; v_call: TRBV9; j_call: TRBJ2-7; cdr3_nt: TGTGCCAGCAGCATCCGGGACAGGGACGGGGAGCAGTACTTC; cdr3_aa: CASSIRDRDGEQYF
cdr3_length: 12; clone_size: -; d_call: -; v_call: TRBV9; j_call: TRBJ2-3; cdr3_nt: TGTGCCAGCAGCGTAAGCGCGGATACGCAGTATTTT; cdr3_aa: CASSVSADTQYF
cdr3_length: 15; clone_size: -; d_call: -; v_call: TRBV28; j_call: TRBJ1-1; cdr3_nt: TGTGCCAGCAGTTCGGGGGGAGGGAATGGACCTGAAGCTTTCTTT; cdr3_aa: CASSSGGGNGPEAFF
cdr3_length: 16; clone_size: -; d_call: TRBD1; v_call: TRBV10-3; j_call: TRBJ2-1; cdr3_nt: TGTGCCATCAGTGAGGGGGACAGGAACCTTTACAATGAGCAGTTCTTC; cdr3_aa: CAISEGDRNLYNEQFF
cdr3_length: 18; clone_size: -; d_call: TRBD2; v_call: TRBV19; j_call: TRBJ2-1; cdr3_nt: TGTGCCAGTAGTATAGCTCCACTAGCGGGGAGCAATTACAATGAGCAGTTCTTC; cdr3_aa: CASSIAPLAGSNYNEQFF
cdr3_length: 14; clone_size: -; d_call: -; v_call: TRBV28; j_call: TRBJ1-1; cdr3_nt: TGTGCCAGCAGTTTCTTTAGACAGAACACTGAAGCTTTCTTT; cdr3_aa: CASSFFRQNTEAFF
cdr3_length: 16; clone_size: -; d_call: TRBD2; v_call: TRBV11-2; j_call: TRBJ2-3; cdr3_nt: TGTGCCAGCAGCTTAGAGCTAGCGGGGGGGCAGGATACGCAGTATTTT; cdr3_aa: CASSLELAGGQDTQYF